A selection of T cell receptor beta chains follows, all from one sample in a study of blood T cell repertoires in COVID-19. The repertoire was sequenced with immunoSEQ multiplex PCR; TCRdb's copy has only in-frame clones and lacks some. Found here are about 260,000 clones, about 89% of them singletons; the top ten hold approximately 9.8%. The source material was peripheral blood. These receptor sequences come from a man aged 40-55 years who had recovered from COVID-19. The CDR3 runs from the conserved cysteine through the conserved F or W. A D gene is named only where the DNA matches it firmly. Size values are once, few and many counts, or a class for expanded clones, and some rows have none.

D: .; V: TRBV7-2; J: TRBJ2-1; size: .; CDR3: CASSPGGYNEQFF; DNA: TGTGCCAGCAGCCCGGGTGGCTACAATGAGCAGTTCTTC
D: .; V: TRBV10-3; J: TRBJ2-3; size: .; CDR3: CAISDSGGDTQYF; DNA: TGTGCCATCAGTGACTCTGGCGGGGATACGCAGTATTTT
D: TRBD2; V: TRBV13; J: TRBJ2-4; size: .; CDR3: CASSLATRSGGRLAKNIQYF; DNA: TGTGCCAGCAGCTTAGCAACACGCAGCGGGGGACGGTTAGCCAAAAACATTCAGTACTTC
D: TRBD2; V: TRBV27; J: TRBJ2-3; size: .; CDR3: CASGYWTSGRTDTQYF; DNA: TGTGCCAGCGGATACTGGACTAGCGGGAGGACAGATACGCAGTATTTT
D: TRBD1; V: TRBV5-6; J: TRBJ2-7; size: .; CDR3: CASSSLGTAYEQYF; DNA: TGTGCCAGCAGCTCTCTTGGGACAGCCTACGAGCAGTACTTC
D: .; V: TRBV20-1; J: TRBJ2-5; size: .; CDR3: CSASEALVMGETQYF; DNA: TGCAGTGCTAGTGAAGCCCTCGTAATGGGCGAGACCCAGTACTTC
D: TRBD2; V: TRBV20-1; J: TRBJ2-1; size: .; CDR3: CSASGLLAGGHRSYNEQFF; DNA: TGCAGTGCTAGTGGGCTCCTAGCGGGAGGCCATCGTTCCTACAATGAGCAGTTCTTC
D: TRBD2; V: TRBV7-2; J: TRBJ2-7; size: .; CDR3: CASSLRARGDEQYF; DNA: TGTGCCAGCAGCTTACGGGCGCGGGGGGACGAGCAGTACTTC
D: TRBD1; V: TRBV3-1/TRBV3-2; J: TRBJ1-1; size: .; CDR3: CASSQLTGLANTEAFF; DNA: TGTGCCAGCAGCCAACTGACAGGGTTGGCGAACACTGAAGCTTTCTTT
D: .; V: TRBV11-3; J: TRBJ1-3; size: .; CDR3: CASSLGGPAGNTIYF; DNA: TGTGCCAGCAGCTTAGGAGGTCCCGCTGGAAACACCATATATTTT
D: .; V: TRBV11-2; J: TRBJ1-1; size: few; CDR3: CASSLNTGGMNTEAFF; DNA: TGTGCCAGCAGCTTAAACACGGGGGGAATGAACACTGAAGCTTTCTTT
D: .; V: TRBV27; J: TRBJ2-3; size: .; CDR3: CASSSQGTSTDTQYF; DNA: TGTGCCAGCAGCTCCCAGGGAACTAGCACAGATACGCAGTATTTT
D: TRBD1; V: TRBV6-4; J: TRBJ2-2; size: .; CDR3: CASSDQTGGEGELFF; DNA: TGTGCCAGCAGTGACCAGACAGGGGGCGAAGGGGAGCTGTTTTTT
D: TRBD1; V: TRBV6-2/TRBV6-3; J: TRBJ1-5; size: .; CDR3: CASSRDRGNKPQHF; DNA: TGTGCCAGCAGCCGTGACAGGGGCAATAAGCCCCAGCATTTT
D: .; V: TRBV9; J: TRBJ2-3; size: .; CDR3: CASSVGVRDTQYF; DNA: TGTGCCAGCAGCGTTGGAGTTCGAGATACGCAGTATTTT
D: .; V: TRBV4-3; J: TRBJ1-2; size: .; CDR3: CASSPERRNYGYTF; DNA: TGCGCCAGCAGCCCGGAGAGGAGAAACTATGGCTACACCTTC
D: TRBD1; V: TRBV5-8; J: TRBJ2-1; size: .; CDR3: CASRRQGTYYNEQFF; DNA: TGTGCCAGCAGGAGACAGGGGACCTACTACAATGAGCAGTTCTTC
D: TRBD2; V: TRBV7-7; J: TRBJ2-5; size: .; CDR3: CASSLGGGGGAGETQYF; DNA: TGTGCCAGCAGCTTAGGAGGTGGCGGGGGGGCCGGAGAGACCCAGTACTTC
D: .; V: TRBV7-3; J: TRBJ2-7; size: .; CDR3: CASSFRSGYEQYF; DNA: TGTGCCAGCAGCTTCCGTAGCGGCTACGAGCAGTACTTC
D: TRBD2; V: TRBV6-6; J: TRBJ2-2; size: .; CDR3: CASSSKGLAGTGELFF; DNA: TGTGCCAGCAGCTCTAAGGGACTAGCGGGAACCGGGGAGCTGTTTTTT
D: TRBD1; V: TRBV5-4; J: TRBJ2-1; size: .; CDR3: CASSLVGTGDYNEQFF; DNA: TGTGCCAGCAGCTTGGTTGGGACAGGGGATTACAATGAGCAGTTCTTC
D: .; V: TRBV6-5; J: TRBJ2-1; size: .; CDR3: CASRPLGGLNEQFF; DNA: TGTGCCAGCAGACCGTTGGGGGGACTCAATGAGCAGTTCTTC
D: TRBD1; V: TRBV19; J: TRBJ1-1; size: .; CDR3: CASSMEGQGRGRAFF; DNA: TGTGCCAGTAGTATGGAGGGACAGGGGAGGGGTAGAGCTTTCTTT
D: .; V: TRBV7-2; J: TRBJ2-7; size: .; CDR3: CASSLAPYYEQYF; DNA: TGTGCCAGCAGCTTAGCACCCTACTACGAGCAGTACTTC
D: TRBD2; V: TRBV2; J: TRBJ2-2; size: once; CDR3: CASSEYRERGNTGELFF; DNA: TGTGCCAGCAGTGAATATAGAGAGCGGGGGAACACCGGGGAGCTGTTTTTT
D: TRBD1; V: TRBV5-1; J: TRBJ2-1; size: .; CDR3: CASSLDLGDRMTYNEQFF; DNA: TGCGCCAGCAGCTTGGATTTAGGGGACAGGATGACCTACAATGAGCAGTTCTTC
D: TRBD1; V: TRBV7-9; J: TRBJ2-5; size: .; CDR3: CASSFPGQGSETQYF; DNA: TGTGCCAGCAGCTTCCCGGGACAGGGGTCGGAGACCCAGTACTTC
D: TRBD1; V: TRBV19; J: TRBJ2-4; size: .; CDR3: CASSQGQGVAKNIQYF; DNA: TGTGCCAGTAGTCAAGGACAGGGGGTAGCCAAAAACATTCAGTACTTC
D: TRBD1; V: TRBV19; J: TRBJ2-7; size: .; CDR3: CASSPGTGVGEQYF; DNA: TGTGCCAGTAGTCCCGGGACAGGGGTCGGCGAGCAGTACTTC
D: TRBD1; V: TRBV5-6; J: TRBJ2-3; size: .; CDR3: CASSTGQPTDTQYF; DNA: TGTGCCAGCAGCACGGGACAGCCCACAGATACGCAGTATTTT
D: .; V: TRBV6-2/TRBV6-3; J: TRBJ1-5; size: few; CDR3: CASSPSGGTVNQPQHF; DNA: TGTGCCAGCAGCCCCAGTGGAGGGACGGTTAATCAGCCCCAGCATTTT
D: TRBD2; V: TRBV7-2; J: TRBJ2-1; size: .; CDR3: CASSFSGSLDEQFF; DNA: TGTGCCAGCAGCTTTAGCGGGAGTCTTGATGAGCAGTTCTTC
D: .; V: TRBV27; J: TRBJ1-6; size: once; CDR3: CASSPPTPGKRSPLHF; DNA: TGTGCCAGCAGTCCGCCAACGCCAGGGAAACGATCACCCCTCCACTTT
D: TRBD1; V: TRBV7-2; J: TRBJ1-1; size: .; CDR3: CASSSRQGAMNTEAFF; DNA: TGTGCCAGCAGCTCCAGACAGGGGGCAATGAACACTGAAGCTTTCTTT
D: .; V: TRBV2; J: TRBJ2-7; size: .; CDR3: CASSEGSEQYF; DNA: TGTGCCAGCAGTGAGGGCAGCGAGCAGTACTTC